The rows below give T cell receptor beta chains drawn from one sample of a study of T cells in pancreatic ductal adenocarcinoma. The table came from immunoSEQ multiplex PCR; TCRdb's copy has only in-frame clones and leaves some out. The repertoire holds some 5,400 clones, with 65% to 80% as singletons. Material: pancreatic tumor tissue. Receptor source: a human donor with pancreatic ductal adenocarcinoma. CDR3s include the opening cysteine and the closing phenylalanine or tryptophan. D genes are given only for firm matches. Size tells how often a clone was seen (once, few, many) or the class of an expanded clone, and some rows leave it out.

-	TRBV9	-	TRBJ2-3	TGTGCCAGCAGCGTAGACTCATTCACGGTCACAGATACGCAGTATTTT	CASSVDSFTVTDTQYF
TRBD2	TRBV5-1	once	TRBJ2-2	TGCGCCAGCAGCTTGGACCTAGCGGGGGCTTCAAGTACCGGGGAGCTGTTTTTT	CASSLDLAGASSTGELFF
TRBD1	TRBV5-6	-	TRBJ1-2	TGTGCCAGCAGGGGGACAGGGGGGAACTATGGCTACACCTTC	CASRGTGGNYGYTF
TRBD2	TRBV13	-	TRBJ2-5	TGTGCCAGTCGACTAGCGGGGGCCCCCGGGACCCAGTACTTC	CASRLAGAPGTQYF
TRBD2	TRBV5-4	-	TRBJ2-5	TGTGCCAGCAGCCTGACGGGGAGGGGAGGAGAGACCCAGTACTTC	CASSLTGRGGETQYF
-	TRBV7-9	few	TRBJ1-4	TGTGCCAGCAGCTTAGGCACAAATGAAAAACTGTTTTTT	CASSLGTNEKLFF
TRBD1	TRBV28	-	TRBJ1-1	TGTGCCAGCATCCCTTCGACAGGGTTGAACACTGAAGCTTTCTTT	CASIPSTGLNTEAFF
-	TRBV18	few	TRBJ2-1	TGTGCCACCCAAGGACAGAGTGAGCAGTTCTTC	CATQGQSEQFF
TRBD1	TRBV28	-	TRBJ2-7	TGTGCCAGCAGCCTGGGACAGAAAACCTACGAGCAGTACTTC	CASSLGQKTYEQYF
-	TRBV5-5	-	TRBJ1-5	TGTGCCAGCAGCTTGTCAGGGGAGCAGCCCCAGCATTTT	CASSLSGEQPQHF
TRBD1	TRBV5-1	-	TRBJ1-1	TGCGCCAGCAGCATAGGACAGGGGAGGACTGAAGCTTTCTTT	CASSIGQGRTEAFF
TRBD1	TRBV7-2	-	TRBJ1-2	TGTGCCAGCAGCTCCGTTTCACAGGGGAGTGGCTACACCTTC	CASSSVSQGSGYTF
-	TRBV7-2	-	TRBJ2-2	TGTGCCAGCAGACTGCCAGGCACCGGGGAGCTGTTTTTT	CASRLPGTGELFF
TRBD1	TRBV5-4	-	TRBJ1-4	TGTGCCAGCAGCATATACAGGGGCCTTCCTAATGAAAAACTGTTTTTT	CASSIYRGLPNEKLFF